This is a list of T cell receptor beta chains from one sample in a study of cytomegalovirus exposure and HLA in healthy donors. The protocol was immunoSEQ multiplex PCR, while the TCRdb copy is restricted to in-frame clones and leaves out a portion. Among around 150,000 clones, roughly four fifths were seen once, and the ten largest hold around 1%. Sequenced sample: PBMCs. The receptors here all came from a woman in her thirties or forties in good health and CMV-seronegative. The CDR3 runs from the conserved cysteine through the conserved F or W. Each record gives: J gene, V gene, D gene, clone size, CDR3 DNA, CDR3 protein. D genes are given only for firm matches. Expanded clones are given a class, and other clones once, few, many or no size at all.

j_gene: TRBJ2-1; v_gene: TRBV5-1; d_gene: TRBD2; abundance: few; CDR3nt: TGCGCCAGCAGCCCCGGGACTAGCGGGAGATCCGACAATGAGCAGTTCTTC; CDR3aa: CASSPGTSGRSDNEQFF
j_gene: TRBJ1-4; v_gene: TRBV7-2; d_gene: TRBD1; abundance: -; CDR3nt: TGTGCCAGCAGCCCCCGGACAGGGGGGGTGGCTAATGAAAAACTGTTTTTT; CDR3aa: CASSPRTGGVANEKLFF
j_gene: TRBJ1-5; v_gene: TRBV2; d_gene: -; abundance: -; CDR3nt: TGTGCCAGCTCTATTGATCCCCGCAATCAGCCCCAGCATTTT; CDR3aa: CASSIDPRNQPQHF
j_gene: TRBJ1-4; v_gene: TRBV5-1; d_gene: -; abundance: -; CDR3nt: TGCGCCAGCAGCTTGGGTAGATTACCGTCCCTAGCTAATGAAAAACTGTTTTTT; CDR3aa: CASSLGRLPSLANEKLFF
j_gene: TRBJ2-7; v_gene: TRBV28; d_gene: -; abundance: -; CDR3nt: TGTGCCAGCGCCACAGGATCTTCCTACGAGCAGTACTTC; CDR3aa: CASATGSSYEQYF
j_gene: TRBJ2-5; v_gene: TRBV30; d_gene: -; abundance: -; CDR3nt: TGTGCCTGGAGTCGAGGGACACATCAAGAGACCCAGTACTTC; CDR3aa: CAWSRGTHQETQYF
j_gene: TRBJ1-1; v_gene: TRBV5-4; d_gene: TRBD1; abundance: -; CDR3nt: TGTGCCAGCAGCTTGGAAGGGGGCGCGAGAACTGAAGCTTTCTTT; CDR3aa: CASSLEGGARTEAFF
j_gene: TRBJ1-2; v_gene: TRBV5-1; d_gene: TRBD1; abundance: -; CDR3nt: TGCGCCAGCAGGCCAATAGACAGGGCAGGGGGCTACACCTTC; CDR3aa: CASRPIDRAGGYTF
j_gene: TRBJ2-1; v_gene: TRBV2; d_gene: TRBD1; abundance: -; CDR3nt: TGTGCCAGCAGGCCCATGGGACAGGTGTACAATGAGCAGTTCTTC; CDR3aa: CASRPMGQVYNEQFF
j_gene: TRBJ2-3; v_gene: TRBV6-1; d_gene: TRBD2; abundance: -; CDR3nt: TGTGCCAGCAGTGGGAGGACTAGCGGTCATACCACAGATACGCAGTATTTT; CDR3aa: CASSGRTSGHTTDTQYF
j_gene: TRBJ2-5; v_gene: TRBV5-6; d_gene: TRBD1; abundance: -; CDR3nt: TGTGCCAGCAGCTCCGGACAGGGGAGGGGAGAGACCCAGTACTTC; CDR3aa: CASSSGQGRGETQYF
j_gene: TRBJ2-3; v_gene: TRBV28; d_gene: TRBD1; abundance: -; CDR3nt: TGTGCCAGCAGCCCGCCAGGGGGCGTTACTGATACGCAGTATTTT; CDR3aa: CASSPPGGVTDTQYF
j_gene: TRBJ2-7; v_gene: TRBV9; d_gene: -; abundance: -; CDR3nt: TGTGCCAGCAGCCCCCAGGGAGGCTCCTACGAGCAGTACTTC; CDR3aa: CASSPQGGSYEQYF
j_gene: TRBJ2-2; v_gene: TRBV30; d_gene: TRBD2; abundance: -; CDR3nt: TGTGCCTGGGTGGGAACTAGCGGGAACACCGGGGAGCTGTTTTTT; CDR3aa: CAWVGTSGNTGELFF
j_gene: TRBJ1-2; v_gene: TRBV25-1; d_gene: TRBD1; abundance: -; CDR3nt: TGTGCCAGCAGTGAAATTGGGGAGGTCAGGGGGAACTATGGCTACACCTTC; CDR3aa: CASSEIGEVRGNYGYTF
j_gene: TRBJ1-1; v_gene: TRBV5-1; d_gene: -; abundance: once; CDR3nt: TGCGCCAGCAGCTTACGGGGGGGGGCTGAAGCTTTCTTT; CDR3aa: CASSLRGGAEAFF
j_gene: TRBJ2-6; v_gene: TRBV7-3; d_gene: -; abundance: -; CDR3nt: TGTGCCAGCAGCTGGGGGGGCTCCGGGGCCAACGTCCTGACTTTC; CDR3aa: CASSWGGSGANVLTF
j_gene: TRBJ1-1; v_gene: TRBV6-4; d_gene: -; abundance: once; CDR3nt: TGTGCCAGCAGTGAGGGAGCAAACACGAACACTGAAGCTTTCTTT; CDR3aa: CASSEGANTNTEAFF
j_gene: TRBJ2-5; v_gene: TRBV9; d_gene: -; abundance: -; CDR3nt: TGTGCCAGCAGCGTAGGCGGGACCCCTCAAGAGACCCAGTACTTC; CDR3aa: CASSVGGTPQETQYF
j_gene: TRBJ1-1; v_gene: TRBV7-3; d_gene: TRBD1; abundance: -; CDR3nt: TGTGCCAGCAGCCAACAGGGGCCAAGGGACACTGAAGCTTTCTTT; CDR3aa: CASSQQGPRDTEAFF
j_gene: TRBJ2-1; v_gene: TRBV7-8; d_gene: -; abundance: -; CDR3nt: TGTGCCAGCAGCTTAGCGCTTACAGTCTTGTCCCGTGAGCAGTTCTTC; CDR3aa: CASSLALTVLSREQFF
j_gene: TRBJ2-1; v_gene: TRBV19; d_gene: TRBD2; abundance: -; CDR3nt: TGTGCCAGTAGATCGGGGACTAGCGGGAGAAATGAGCAGTTCTTC; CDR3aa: CASRSGTSGRNEQFF
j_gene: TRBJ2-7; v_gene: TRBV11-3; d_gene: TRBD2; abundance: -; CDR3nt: TGTGCCAGCAGCTTAGATAGCAGCGCTAGCGGGAGGCCGCTCGAGCAGTACTTC; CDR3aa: CASSLDSSASGRPLEQYF
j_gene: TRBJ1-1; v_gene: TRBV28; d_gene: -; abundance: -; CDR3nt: TGTGCCAGCAGCCCCCTGCTAGGTAGGCCGACTGAAGCTTTCTTT; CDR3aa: CASSPLLGRPTEAFF
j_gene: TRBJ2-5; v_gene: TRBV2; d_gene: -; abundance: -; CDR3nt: TGTGCCAGCCAGGGTAGCCAAGAGACCCAGTACTTC; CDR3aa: CASQGSQETQYF
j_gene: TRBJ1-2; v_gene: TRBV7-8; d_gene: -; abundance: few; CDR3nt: TGTGCCAGCAGCACCGATCGCGGGGGTCGGAACTATGGCTACACCTTC; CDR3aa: CASSTDRGGRNYGYTF
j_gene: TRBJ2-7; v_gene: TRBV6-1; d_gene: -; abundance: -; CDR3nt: TGTGCCAGCATGCGACTAATCGAGCAGTACTTC; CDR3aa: CASMRLIEQYF
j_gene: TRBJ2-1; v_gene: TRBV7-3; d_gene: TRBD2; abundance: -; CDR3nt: TGTGCCAGCAGCGAAACGGGACTAGTGTCCAATGAGCAGTTCTTC; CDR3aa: CASSETGLVSNEQFF
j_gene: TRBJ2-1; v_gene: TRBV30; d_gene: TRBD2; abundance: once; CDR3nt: TGTGCCTGGAGTGTGGCTAGCGGGAGTGTCTACAATGAGCAGTTCTTC; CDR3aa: CAWSVASGSVYNEQFF
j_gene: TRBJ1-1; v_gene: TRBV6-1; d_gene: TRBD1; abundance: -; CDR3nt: TGTGCCAGCAGTGATTTACAGGGGACTGAAGCTTTCTTT; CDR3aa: CASSDLQGTEAFF
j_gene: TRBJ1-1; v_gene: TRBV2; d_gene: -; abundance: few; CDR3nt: TGTGCCAGCAGTGAACCCTCCACTGAAGCTTTCTTT; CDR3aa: CASSEPSTEAFF
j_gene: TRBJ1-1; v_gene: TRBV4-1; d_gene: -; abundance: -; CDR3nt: TGCGCCAGCAGCCAAGATAAGGGGGGGATCGCTTTCTTT; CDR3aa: CASSQDKGGIAFF
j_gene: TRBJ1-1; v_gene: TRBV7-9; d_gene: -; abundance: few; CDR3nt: TGTGCCAGCAGCCCCCCAACGGTAGGGGTCACTGAAGCTTTCTTT; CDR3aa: CASSPPTVGVTEAFF
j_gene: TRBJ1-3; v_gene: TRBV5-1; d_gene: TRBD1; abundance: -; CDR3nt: TGCGCCAGCAGCCCCCGCGGGACAGGGGCATTCAGGGAAAACACCATATATTTT; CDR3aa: CASSPRGTGAFRENTIYF
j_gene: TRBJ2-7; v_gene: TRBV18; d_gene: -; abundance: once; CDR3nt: TGTGCCAGCTCACCAATTCGACTAACGCAAGAGCAGTACTTC; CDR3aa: CASSPIRLTQEQYF
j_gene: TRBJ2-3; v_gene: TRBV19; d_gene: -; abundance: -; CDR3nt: TGTGCCAGTAGCCAGGGAATAGCCACAGATACGCAGTATTTT; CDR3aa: CASSQGIATDTQYF
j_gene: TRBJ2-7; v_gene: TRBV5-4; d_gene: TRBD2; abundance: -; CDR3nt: TGTGCCAGCAGCTCTTCGGGACTAGCGGGAGGGCCCAGCTCCTACGAGCAGTACTTC; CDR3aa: CASSSSGLAGGPSSYEQYF